These 30 T cell receptor beta chains share one sample of origin, sequenced in a study of blood T cell repertoires in COVID-19. Measured with immunoSEQ multiplex PCR; TCRdb has only the in-frame clones, and not every one. The sample has around 95,000 clones; around nine tenths are singletons. Sequencing input: peripheral blood. All receptors come from a human donor in a cohort sampled during active COVID-19.

This clone showed up just once. This chain joins TRBV27 and TRBJ2-1; 9 nucleotides line up with TRBD1. Trimming cost V 5 bases and J 3 bases; bases outside gene matches: 8. This CDR3 comprises 16 residues. From germline, CDR1 is MNHEY and CDR2 SMNVEV (reference sequence). The CDR3 spells CASSPRTGAYYNEQFF. The CDR3 bases are TGTGCCAGCAGTCCCCGGACAGGGGCGTACTACAATGAGCAGTTCTTC.

V is TRBV5-4 and J is TRBJ2-1, with 11 bases aligning to TRBD2. From germline, CDR1 is SGHNT and CDR2 YYREEE (reference sequence). The CDR3 contains 17 residues. Germline trimming cut 0 bases from V and 9 bases from J; bases unmatched to any gene: 11. The CDR3 loop is CASSLVDSGRAFREQFF. DNA for the CDR3: TGTGCCAGCAGCTTGGTAGATAGCGGGAGGGCCTTCCGTGAGCAGTTCTTC.

The rearrangement links TRBV19 to TRBJ2-1; 7 positions agree with TRBD1. This CDR3 comprises 15 residues. Germline loops: CDR1 LNHDA, CDR2 SQIVND (reference sequence). V trimming: 9 bases; J trimming: 5 bases; junction bases outside the gene matches: 13. This chain's CDR3 is CARPTGDVWDNEQFF. In nucleotides, the CDR3 is TGTGCCAGACCTACAGGGGATGTATGGGACAATGAGCAGTTCTTC.

This chain links TRBV7-2 with TRBJ2-1; 10 bases agree with TRBD2. The CDR3 covers 18 residues. V trimming: 5 bases; J trimming: 1 base; junction bases outside the gene matches: 11. Per germline, CDR1 SGHTA and CDR2 FQGNSA. CDR3 sequence reads: CASSPRVSGGFSYNEQFF. The CDR3 DNA follows: TGTGCCAGCAGCCCCCGAGTTAGCGGGGGGTTTTCCTACAATGAGCAGTTCTTC.

This chain joins TRBV28 and TRBJ2-7; 9 nucleotides line up with TRBD1. The ends lost 2 bases at V and 6 bases at J; junction bases unmatched: 5. This CDR3 spans 14 amino acids. CDR1 is MDHEN and CDR2 is SYDVKM in the germline V gene. CDR3: CASSLPTGGAEQYF. The CDR3 nucleotides are TGTGCCAGCAGTTTACCCACAGGGGGCGCCGAGCAGTACTTC.

The CDR3 here is CASSFTGSSYEQYF. CDR3 nucleotides: TGTGCCAGCAGTTTTACTGGGAGCTCCTACGAGCAGTACTTC. V is TRBV28 and J is TRBJ2-7; weak D call: TRBD2 (5 bases). Germline assignment: CDR1 MDHEN and CDR2 SYDVKM. Deletions cut 3 bases from V and 0 bases from J, with 9 bases between. This CDR3 comprises 14 residues.

The chain is built from TRBV7-8 and TRBJ1-1, with D perhaps TRBD1 (5 bases). CDR1 and CDR2 (germline): SGHVS, FQNEAQ. Trimming cost V 1 base and J 4 bases, with 19 bases left between them. The CDR3 length is 17 residues. The DNA of the CDR3 is TGTGCCAGCAGCTTAGTGGGGCAGGTGCCCCAAAGCACTGAAGCTTTCTTT. It specifies CASSLVGQVPQSTEAFF. Using reference TRBV7-8 and TRBJ1-1 for the parts outside the CDR3, the full variable domain is GAGVSQSPRYKVAKRGQDVALRCDPISGHVSLFWYQQALGQGPEFLTYFQNEAQLDKSGLPSDRFFAERPEGSVSTLKIQRTQQEDSAVYLCASSLVGQVPQSTEAFFGQGTRLTVV.

V usage is TRBV7-8 and J usage is TRBJ1-6; D not certain. Looked up from germline, CDR1 is SGHVS and CDR2 is FQNEAQ. V lost 5 bases and J lost 9, with 20 bases in between. The CDR3 runs 16 residues. CDR3 protein: CASSPARISGFSPLHF. The CDR3 DNA is TGTGCCAGCAGCCCCGCTCGTATTTCGGGATTTTCACCCCTCCACTTT.

The CDR3 DNA reads TGTGCCAGCAGTCGGGACAGAACGAGCTCCTACAATGAGCAGTTCTTC. Protein: CASSRDRTSSYNEQFF. The chain couples TRBV2 to TRBJ2-1, with TRBD1 matching 7 bases. J gave up 0 bases and V 5 bases, and 7 bases lay outside the gene matches. Germline CDR1 and CDR2: SNHLY and FYNNEI. This CDR3 region has 16 residues.

The rearrangement uses TRBV19 and TRBJ2-7; D possibly corresponds to TRBD2 (5 bases). The germline CDR1 and CDR2 sequences are LNHDA and SQIVND (reference sequence). Deletions cut 0 bases from V and 6 bases from J, with 15 bases between. The CDR3 spans 15 residues. CDR3 in DNA: TGTGCCAGTAGTATAGATCTTGAGCGGTCCGCCGAGCAGTACTTC. Protein product: CASSIDLERSAEQYF.

The V call is TRBV5-6, the J call TRBJ2-3, with 7 bases lining up with TRBD2. The CDR3 runs to 14 residues. Germline CDR1 reads SGHDT; CDR2 reads YYEEEE. J lost 3 bases, V lost 3 bases, and 4 bases had no gene match. CDR3 region: CASSSISGTDTQYF. The CDR3, as DNA: TGTGCCAGCAGCTCTATTAGCGGGACAGATACGCAGTATTTT. The complete variable domain, with remaining parts taken from reference TRBV5-6 and TRBJ2-3, reads DAGVTQSPTHLIKTRGQQVTLRCSPKSGHDTVSWYQQALGQGPQFIFQYYEEEERQRGNFPDRFSGHQFPNYSSELNVNALLLGDSALYLCASSSISGTDTQYFGPGTRLTVL.

The rearrangement uses TRBV5-1 and TRBJ1-1; maybe TRBD1 (5 bases). Between the trimmed V and J ends, which lost 0 bases and 5 bases, there was a span of 5 bases. Per the germline V gene, CDR1 is SGHRS and CDR2 is YFSETQ. The CDR3 totals 12 residues. CDR3 sequence reads: CASSLEGTEAFF. Here the CDR3 DNA reads TGCGCCAGCAGCTTGGAGGGGACTGAAGCTTTCTTT.

The rearrangement links TRBV3-1 (or the pseudogene TRBV3-2) to TRBJ2-2; tentatively, D is TRBD2 (6 bases). The V end was cut by 3 bases, the J end by 0 bases, with 8 bases between. The CDR3 runs 15 residues. In germline, CDR1 is LGHDT, CDR2 YNNKEL (reference sequence). CDR3 DNA sequence: TGTGCCAGCAGCCAGGGGGGTTCGAACACCGGGGAGCTGTTTTTT. Residues: CASSQGGSNTGELFF.

The genes are TRBV7-8 and TRBJ1-5; perhaps TRBD1 as D (5 bases). There are 12 residues in the CDR3. The germline CDR1 and CDR2 sequences are SGHVS and FQNEAQ. V was pared by 0 bases and J by 11 bases, with 8 bases between. As DNA, the CDR3 is TGTGCCAGCAGCTTAGCGTTGACAGCCCAGCATTTT. As protein: CASSLALTAQHF.

The chain recombines TRBV28 with TRBJ2-7, with D hard to call. Germline V gene data show CDR1 as MDHEN and CDR2 as SYDVKM. The CDR3 runs to 14 residues. V lost 11 bases, J lost 3 bases, and 20 bases lay in between. In DNA, the CDR3 is TGTGCCGGCACCCTAGAGTTAGCTCGCTACGAGCAGTACTTC. Residues: CAGTLELARYEQYF.

The V call is TRBV19, the J call TRBJ2-1; tentative D call: TRBD1 (6 bases). CDR3 length: 15 residues. V lost 3 bases to trimming and J lost 4 bases, with 13 bases between them. Germline assignment: CDR1 LNHDA and CDR2 SQIVND (reference sequence). The CDR3 sequence: CASSIIRQGYNEQFF. The CDR3 nucleotides read TGTGCCAGTAGTATTATTCGTCAGGGGTACAATGAGCAGTTCTTC.

The chain carries TRBV10-3 and TRBJ2-1; TRBD2 matches at 8 bases. The V gene's germline CDR1 is ENHRY and CDR2 SYGVKD. J lost 5 bases, V lost 6 bases, and 6 bases had no gene match. There are 14 residues in the CDR3. CDR3 loop: CAISTRREDNEQFF. CDR3 DNA: TGTGCCATCAGCACTCGGCGGGAGGACAATGAGCAGTTCTTC.

This CDR3 is CASSRGRLNTEAFF. CDR3 coding DNA: TGTGCCTCCTCTCGTGGGCGACTGAACACTGAAGCTTTCTTT. The J gene is TRBJ1-1, the V gene TRBV28; no reliable D call. Germline V CDR1 and CDR2: MDHEN, SYDVKM. This CDR3 is built from 14 residues. The V and J ends lost 11 bases and 0 bases respectively, with 16 bases between them.

The chain recombines TRBV5-6 with TRBJ1-6; perhaps TRBD1 as D (5 bases). V was clipped by 5 bases and J by 4 bases, with 7 bases between them. This CDR3 has 13 amino acids. Germline-derived CDR1 and CDR2 are SGHDT and YYEEEE. In DNA form, the CDR3 reads TGTGCCAGCAGACGACAGTATAATTCACCCCTCCACTTT. It yields the protein CASRRQYNSPLHF.

This clone was seen a handful of times. V gene TRBV4-1 combines with J gene TRBJ1-5; a possible D gene is TRBD1 (6 bases). V gave up 4 bases and J gave up 1 base, with 14 bases separating them. The CDR3 consists of 16 residues. Germline CDR1 MGHRA, CDR2 YSYEKL. CDR3 in DNA: TGCGCCAGCAGCCGGGGGACAAAGGGAAGCAATCAGCCCCAGCATTTT. It encodes CASSRGTKGSNQPQHF.

With respect to this clone: Other DNA sequences in this specimen translate into the identical CDR3. J is TRBJ1-5 and V is TRBV7-2; D unresolved. V gave up 5 bases and J gave up 4 bases, with 9 bases separating them. This CDR3 comprises 13 residues. Germline loops: CDR1 SGHTA, CDR2 FQGNSA. This chain's CDR3 is CASSAQINQPQHF. The CDR3 nucleotides are TGTGCCAGCAGCGCCCAGATTAATCAGCCCCAGCATTTT.

This chain joins TRBV13 and TRBJ1-3, with TRBD1 as a possible D gene (6 bases). The CDR3 loop spans 16 amino acids. The V gene lost 5 bases and the J gene lost 0 bases, with 14 bases spanning the gap. The germline V gene encodes CDR1 PRHDT and CDR2 FYEKMQ (reference sequence). This CDR3 reads CASSRSTGNSGNTIYF. Written as DNA, the CDR3 is TGTGCCAGCAGCCGCTCTACAGGGAACTCTGGAAACACCATATATTTT.

The gene calls are TRBV7-3 and TRBJ1-1; no definite D call. The CDR3 sequence is 13 residues long. V lost 5 bases and J 0 bases, leaving 7 bases between the germline ends. Per germline, CDR1 SGHTA and CDR2 FQGTGA. CDR3 nucleotides: TGTGCCAGCAGCCAGCAGGTGAACACTGAAGCTTTCTTT. Its translation is CASSQQVNTEAFF.

In regard to this clone: A junction boundary mismatches the germline segment, possibly from a read error. The chain is built from TRBV10-3 and TRBJ2-1, with TRBD2 as a possible D gene (5 bases). The CDR3 runs 12 residues. The V gene's germline CDR1 is ENHRY and CDR2 SYGVKD. DNA for the CDR3: TGTGCCACCAGCGGATACTACCATGAGCAGTTCTTC. This gives the protein CATSGYYHEQFF.

This chain uses TRBV5-1 with TRBJ2-1, with a tentative D call TRBD1 (6 bases). The CDR3 runs 13 residues. From germline, CDR1 is SGHRS and CDR2 YFSETQ. The V end was cut by 2 bases, the J end by 6 bases, with 9 bases between. The CDR3 here is CASSLGGSNEQFF. The CDR3 DNA reads TGCGCCAGCAGCTTAGGGGGAAGCAATGAGCAGTTCTTC.

The chain employs TRBV19 and TRBJ2-3; a weak D match, TRBD2 (6 bases). V lost 5 bases and J 4 bases, leaving 16 bases between the germline ends. Germline CDR1 LNHDA, CDR2 SQIVND (reference sequence). The CDR3 spans 15 residues. CDR3 in DNA: TGTGCCAGTAGTCCGGGAGAAAAAGGGGCAGATACGCAGTATTTT. It yields the protein CASSPGEKGADTQYF.

CDR3 bases: TGTGCCAGCACCCTCGGGAATCCTTCCTACAATGAGCAGTTCTTC. Amino acids: CASTLGNPSYNEQFF. The chain joins TRBV6-5 to TRBJ2-1; D perhaps matches TRBD2 (5 bases). The length of the CDR3 is 15 residues. The germline gives CDR1 MNHEY, CDR2 SVGAGI. V was clipped by 7 bases and J by 1 base, with 14 bases between them.

V is TRBV10-3 and J is TRBJ1-6, with 9 bases that match TRBD1. The trim removed 5 bases at V and 10 bases at J, leaving 6 bases unmatched. From germline, CDR1 is ENHRY and CDR2 SYGVKD. This CDR3 is 14 amino acids long. CDR3 loop: CAISLGQGKSPLHF. The CDR3, as DNA: TGTGCCATCAGTCTGGGACAGGGAAAATCACCCCTCCACTTT.

The rearrangement joins TRBV7-9 to TRBJ1-1, with a tentative D call TRBD1 (6 bases). The CDR3 spans 15 residues. V was shortened by 6 bases and J by 5 bases, with 19 bases between the two germline ends. The germline V gene has CDR1 SEHNR and CDR2 FQNEAQ (reference sequence). This CDR3 is CASSRSTGSSTEAFF. In DNA form, the CDR3 reads TGTGCCAGCAGTCGTTCGACAGGTTCCTCGACTGAAGCTTTCTTT.

V and J are TRBV11-2 and TRBJ2-7; a possible D gene is TRBD2 (5 bases). This CDR3 has 14 residues. Trimming took 2 bases from V and 7 from J, leaving 15 bases between them. Germline values: CDR1 SGHAT, CDR2 FQNNGV. This CDR3 is CASSLPPNTGEQYF. The DNA for the CDR3 is TGTGCCAGCAGCTTACCCCCCAACACGGGAGAGCAGTACTTC.